The 28 T cell receptor beta chains presented below share a single source sample, sequenced in a study of T-cell memory formation after mild COVID-19. MiXCR, applied by TCRdb to the 5' RACE reads, yields one record per CDR3 protein. The sample lists approximately 400,000 distinct CDR3 sequences; roughly 17% were seen once. The specimen was PBMCs or a T cell subset sorted from them (not recorded which). These receptors were collected from a man between 18 and 35 years old who had mild COVID-19 (a few samples of this study predate the infection). Cell type and time point are not known.

This clonotype has a count of ten or more. The chain employs TRBV5-5 and TRBJ2-7; D may match TRBD1 or TRBD2 (5 bases each). This CDR3 comprises 14 residues. The germline V gene has CDR1 SGHKS and CDR2 YYEKEE (reference sequence). V lost 4 bases and J lost 3, with 14 bases in between. In DNA form, the CDR3 reads TGTGCCAGCAGCCAAACCGGGACGGTCTACGAGCAGTACTTC. Amino acids: CASSQTGTVYEQYF.

The chain has TRBV12-3 or TRBV12-4 and TRBJ1-6; 9 nucleotides align to TRBD1. The CDR3 runs to 15 residues. V was pared by 4 bases and J by 9 bases, with 7 bases of the junction left unmatched. As DNA, the CDR3 is TGTGCCAGCAGTTCACCGGGACAGGGTTTTTCACCCCTCCACTTT. Residues: CASSSPGQGFSPLHF.

On this clonotype: This may arise from a read error, as a much more abundant clone is one base away. The chain is built from TRBV6-4 and TRBJ2-2; 7 positions agree with TRBD1. Germline V CDR1 and CDR2: MRHNA, SNTAGT. This CDR3 comprises 14 residues. With 7 bases clipped from V and 1 base from J, the junction kept 3 bases outside the gene matches. The CDR3 loop is CASIRQGNTGELFF. For the CDR3, the DNA is TGTGCCAGCATCCGACAGGGGAACACCGGGGAGCTGTTTTTT.

This clonotype has just a few counts. This rearrangement joins TRBV5-1 to TRBJ2-1, with 14 bases lining up with TRBD2. The CDR3 length is 20 residues. Losses at the gene ends were 0 bases for V and 0 bases for J; bases not matched to a gene: 8. Per the germline V gene, CDR1 is SGHRS and CDR2 is YFSETQ. CDR3 sequence reads: CASSLARTSGGPSSYNEQFF. DNA for the CDR3: TGCGCCAGCAGCTTGGCACGGACTAGCGGGGGGCCTAGCTCCTACAATGAGCAGTTCTTC. Together with reference TRBV5-1 and TRBJ2-1, the CDR3 gives the full variable domain: KAGVTQTPRYLIKTRGQQVTLSCSPISGHRSVSWYQQTPGQGLQFLFEYFSETQRNKGNFPGRFSGRQFSNSRSEMNVSTLELGDSALYLCASSLARTSGGPSSYNEQFFGPGTRLTVL.

A few counts support this clonotype. V and J are TRBV4-3 and TRBJ1-2; 11 bases are a match to TRBD1. V was pared by 5 bases and J by 7 bases, with 9 bases of the junction left unmatched. The CDR3 sequence is 15 residues long. CDR1 and CDR2 (germline): LGHNA, YSLEER. CDR3 coding DNA: TGCGCCAGCAGCAAATACGGACAGGGGGCGGGTGGCTACACCTTC. This encodes CASSKYGQGAGGYTF.

Many counts were recorded for this clonotype. J is TRBJ2-7 and V is TRBV4-3; the D gene is possibly TRBD1 (6 bases). V lost 3 bases and J 0 bases, leaving 12 bases between the germline ends. The CDR3 extends over 15 amino acids. The germline gives CDR1 LGHNA, CDR2 YSLEER. CDR3 sequence reads: CASSQQGRGSYEQYV. Here the CDR3 DNA reads TGCGCCAGCAGCCAGCAGGGGCGCGGCTCCTACGAGCAGTACGTC.

The sample holds many counts of this clonotype. In DNA form, the CDR3 reads TGTGCCAGCAGCCAACCGGGACCTCCTTACGAGCAGTACTTC. This translates into CASSQPGPPYEQYF. The V gene is TRBV6-5, the J gene TRBJ2-7; D may be TRBD1 or TRBD2 (5 bases each). The CDR3 is 14 amino acids. CDR1 is MNHEY and CDR2 is SVGAGI in the germline V gene. The V end was cut by 6 bases, the J end by 4 bases, with 16 bases between.

This clonotype has only a few counts. The chain uses TRBV7-9 and TRBJ2-4; D is perhaps TRBD1 (6 bases). The CDR3 extends over 17 amino acids. From germline, CDR1 is SEHNR and CDR2 FQNEAQ (reference sequence). Trimming removed 1 base from V and 8 bases from J, with 21 bases in between. The CDR3 sequence: CASSLDDGRGRADIQYF. The CDR3 coding sequence is TGTGCCAGCAGCTTAGATGATGGCAGGGGTAGGGCAGACATTCAGTACTTC.

This clonotype was observed a few times. The chain uses TRBV7-9 and TRBJ2-3; D remains unclear. V shed 5 bases and J shed 3 bases, with 9 bases lying between them. Per the germline V gene, CDR1 is SEHNR and CDR2 is FQNEAQ (reference sequence). This CDR3 spans 13 amino acids. The CDR3: CASSRQETDTQYF. CDR3 sequence (DNA): TGTGCCAGCAGCCGCCAGGAAACAGATACGCAGTATTTT.

V gene TRBV6-6 combines with J gene TRBJ2-5, with 9 bases fitting TRBD2. J lost 3 bases, V lost 6 bases, and 8 bases had no gene match. The length of the CDR3 is 15 residues. The V gene's germline CDR1 is MNHNY and CDR2 SVGAGI (reference sequence). The CDR3 here is CASRRTSDHKETQYF. The CDR3 DNA is TGTGCCAGCAGGCGGACTAGCGATCACAAAGAGACCCAGTACTTC.

The chain uses TRBV7-2 and TRBJ2-3, with 13 bases identical to TRBD2. The CDR3 totals 16 residues. Germline assignment: CDR1 SGHTA and CDR2 FQGNSA. V was pared by 3 bases and J by 7 bases, with 7 bases of the junction left unmatched. The CDR3 region is CASSFTSGGAEYTQYF. CDR3 in DNA: TGTGCCAGCAGCTTCACTAGCGGGGGGGCGGAGTATACGCAGTATTTT.

V and J are TRBV9 and TRBJ2-3; TRBD1 aligns across 9 bases. CDR3 length: 15 amino acids. V dropped 3 bases and J dropped 0; count of bases not matched to a gene: 2. CDR1 SGDLS and CDR2 YYNGEE come from the germline V gene. This CDR3 reads CASSDGQGSTDTQYF. DNA for the CDR3: TGTGCCAGCAGCGATGGACAGGGGAGCACAGATACGCAGTATTTT.

The rearrangement links TRBV12-3 or TRBV12-4 to TRBJ1-2, with a tentative D call TRBD1 (5 bases). This CDR3 region has 14 residues. Trimming cost V 7 bases and J 7 bases, with 19 bases left between them. DNA for the CDR3: TGTGCCAGCACCTGGGGGGTCCTGGGACGTGGCTACACCTTC. This codes for CASTWGVLGRGYTF.

The rearrangement uses TRBV19 and TRBJ2-7, with D unresolved. Germline values: CDR1 LNHDA, CDR2 SQIVND (reference sequence). Trimming took off 7 bases at V and 5 bases at J, with 9 bases between the two ends. The CDR3 runs to 11 residues. The CDR3 sequence: CASNDRHEQYF. CDR3 coding DNA: TGTGCCAGTAACGATCGCCACGAGCAGTACTTC.

The rearrangement links TRBV24-1 to TRBJ2-5; 7 bases match TRBD1. The CDR3 runs 14 residues. V lost 4 bases, J lost 4 bases, and 5 bases stayed unmatched. Germline CDR1 reads KGHDR; CDR2 reads SFDVKD. Here the CDR3 reads CATSDARDRETQYF. The CDR3 bases are TGTGCCACCAGTGACGCGAGGGACAGAGAGACCCAGTACTTC.

This clonotype was observed a few times. The V and J genes are TRBV18 and TRBJ2-4; unclear D gene. V was pared by 3 bases and J by 5 bases, with 8 bases between. CDR1 and CDR2 from the germline V gene are KGHSH and LQKENI. This CDR3 comprises 13 residues. DNA of the CDR3: TGTGCCAGCTCACCTCAGACCGAAAACATTCAGTACTTC. This encodes CASSPQTENIQYF.

The V and J genes are TRBV4-1 and TRBJ2-3; 8 bases line up with TRBD2. The CDR3 consists of 15 residues. The junction had 8 bases not matched to a gene; V was cut back by 4 bases and J by 5 bases. Germline V gene sequence: CDR1 MGHRA, CDR2 YSYEKL. This CDR3 is CASSPQGTSGDTQYF. The DNA for the CDR3 is TGCGCCAGCAGCCCGCAAGGCACTAGCGGAGATACGCAGTATTTT.

The rearrangement uses TRBV4-1 and TRBJ2-5; the D gene is possibly TRBD2 (8 bases). The germline CDR1 and CDR2 sequences are MGHRA and YSYEKL. This CDR3 contains 18 residues. Trimming stripped 4 bases from V and 4 bases from J, with 25 bases between. CDR3 DNA: TGCGCCAGCAGCCTCTTTCCCCCGGGACAGCGGGGGCCAGAGACCCAGTACTTC. Protein: CASSLFPPGQRGPETQYF.

The chain employs TRBV20-1 and TRBJ1-3; a weak D match, TRBD1 (6 bases). Germline V gene sequence: CDR1 DFQATT, CDR2 SNEGSKA (reference sequence). The CDR3 is 15 residues long. Between the trimmed V and J ends, which lost 5 bases and 0 bases, there was a span of 14 bases. For the CDR3, the DNA is TGCAGTGCTCCCCGGGACATCGCCTCTGGAAACACCATATATTTT. Translating gives CSAPRDIASGNTIYF.

This clonotype came up a few times. The V gene is TRBV4-1, the J gene TRBJ2-7; a possible D gene is TRBD1 (6 bases). The V and J ends lost 1 base and 2 bases respectively, with 15 bases between them. Germline V CDR1 and CDR2: MGHRA, YSYEKL. This CDR3 region has 16 residues. The CDR3 nucleotides are TGCGCCAGCAGCCAAGGGGGCCTAGGACAGACCTACGAGCAGTACTTC. It is translated as CASSQGGLGQTYEQYF.

This clonotype was observed a handful of times. The chain uses TRBV5-8 and TRBJ1-2; D not resolved. With 2 bases removed from V and 5 bases from J, the gap between germline ends came to 16 bases. This CDR3 is built from 15 residues. Germline V CDR1 and CDR2: SGHTS, YDEGEE. CDR3 sequence: CASSLPRFMNYGYTF. The CDR3, as DNA: TGTGCCAGCAGCTTACCCCGCTTCATGAATTATGGCTACACCTTC.

The chain has TRBV7-2 and TRBJ2-2; perhaps D is TRBD1 or TRBD2 (5 bases each). Germline lookup yields CDR1 SGHTA and CDR2 FQGNSA. Trimming cost V 3 bases and J 4 bases, with 12 bases left between them. The CDR3 consists of 15 residues. CDR3 region: CASSLFGTTTGELFF. CDR3 DNA: TGTGCCAGCAGCTTGTTCGGGACCACCACCGGGGAGCTGTTTTTT.

This clonotype was seen more than once but under ten times. The V call is TRBV6-2 or TRBV6-3, the J call TRBJ2-1; D is ambiguous. The ends were cut back, 1 base at V and 4 bases at J, with 8 bases in the middle. This CDR3 has 14 residues. Germline V lookup: CDR1 MNHEY, CDR2 SVGEGT. The CDR3: CASSYYSTYNEQFF. The CDR3 DNA reads TGTGCCAGCAGTTACTACTCGACTTACAATGAGCAGTTCTTC.

This clonotype was seen a few times. The gene calls are TRBV7-9 and TRBJ2-3; 9 nucleotides match TRBD1. From germline, CDR1 is SEHNR and CDR2 FQNEAQ (reference sequence). The CDR3 is 15 amino acids. V shed 5 bases and J 2 bases; nucleotides not matched to a gene: 5. CDR3 coding DNA: TGTGCCAGCAGCGCCCGGACAGGGGACACAGATACGCAGTATTTT. Its translation: CASSARTGDTDTQYF.

J is TRBJ1-5 and V is TRBV4-1; D call uncertain. CDR3 length: 15 amino acids. Germline loops: CDR1 MGHRA, CDR2 YSYEKL. Trimming removed 1 base at V and 7 bases at J, with 14 bases between. The DNA of the CDR3 is TGCGCCAGCAGCCAAGTGAACGCCCTTGGGCAGCCCCAGCATTTT. Translating gives CASSQVNALGQPQHF.

J is TRBJ2-3 and V is TRBV4-1; 8 nucleotides align to TRBD1. Germline V CDR1 and CDR2: MGHRA, YSYEKL. This CDR3 has 20 residues. Trimming took 6 bases from V and 0 from J; bases not matched to a gene: 20. The CDR3 nucleotides read TGCGCCAGCAGTCCAGCTACCGGACAGGGTAGGGTTGGAAGCACAGATACGCAGTATTTT. It yields the protein CASSPATGQGRVGSTDTQYF.

This clonotype was observed a few times. The CDR3 DNA follows: TGTGCCAGCAGTTTTCTCCGGGGCCAAGAGACCCAGTACTTC. Amino acid sequence: CASSFLRGQETQYF. The V gene is TRBV28, the J gene TRBJ2-5, with a possible D match to TRBD2 (5 bases). The germline V and J ends were trimmed by 3 bases and 1 base, with 9 bases remaining between them. The CDR3 consists of 14 residues. Germline V gene data show CDR1 as MDHEN and CDR2 as SYDVKM.

This sequence joins TRBV6-5 and TRBJ2-5; D perhaps matches TRBD2 (7 bases). Trimming cost V 0 bases and J 1 base, with 15 bases left between them. This CDR3 contains 17 residues. Per germline, CDR1 MNHEY and CDR2 SVGAGI. The CDR3 DNA reads TGTGCCAGCAGTTACTCATGGGGGGGGCCCTCCCAAGAGACCCAGTACTTC. It translates to CASSYSWGGPSQETQYF.